This TCR beta chain came from a study of shared clonotypes between healthy human individuals. Study-level points and caveats: Between several donors, naive CD4 clonotypes were shared at a level of roughly 5.5%.

On this clone itself: Its antigen is not identified.

Germline V lookup: CDR1 GTSNPN, CDR2 SVGIG (reference sequence). Trimming removed 2 bases from V and 2 bases from J, with 16 bases in between. The CDR3 extends over 15 amino acids. TCRdb keeps only in-frame clones here, not all; method: immunoSEQ multiplex PCR. The repertoire holds about 110,000 clones, with under 70% as singletons. This TCR derives from a woman aged 25 to 39 in good health. The material sequenced was memory CD8+ T cells sorted from blood. Subset given: CD45RO+ cells pooled with CCR7-negative TemRA cells. This chain uses TRBV30 with TRBJ2-7, with D perhaps matching TRBD2 (6 bases). DNA of the CDR3: TGTGCCTGGAGTTGGGGAGGCCCGTTGACCTACGAGCAGTACTTC. The encoded protein is CAWSWGGPLTYEQYF.